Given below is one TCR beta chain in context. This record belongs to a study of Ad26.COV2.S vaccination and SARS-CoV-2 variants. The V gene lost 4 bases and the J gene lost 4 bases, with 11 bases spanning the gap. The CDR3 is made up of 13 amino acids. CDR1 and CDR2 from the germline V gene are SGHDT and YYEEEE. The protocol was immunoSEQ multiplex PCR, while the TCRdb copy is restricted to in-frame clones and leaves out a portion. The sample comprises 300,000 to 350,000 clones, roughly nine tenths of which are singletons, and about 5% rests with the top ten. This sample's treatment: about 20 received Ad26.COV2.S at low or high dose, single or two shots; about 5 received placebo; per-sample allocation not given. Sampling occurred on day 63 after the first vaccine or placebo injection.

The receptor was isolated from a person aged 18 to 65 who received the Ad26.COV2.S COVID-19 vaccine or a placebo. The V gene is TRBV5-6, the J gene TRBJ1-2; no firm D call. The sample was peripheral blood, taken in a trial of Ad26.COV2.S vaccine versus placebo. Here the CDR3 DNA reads TGTGCCAGCAGCCCAAGTGGGTTCTATGGCTACACCTTC. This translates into CASSPSGFYGYTF.